The 16 T cell receptor beta chains below come from one sample, sequenced in a study of prognosis after radiotherapy for stage I lung cancer. Two rounds of multiplex PCR amplified TCR beta CDR3 from genomic DNA. Each TRBV and TRBJ gene had its own primer in the first PCR round. TCRdb re-called the multiplex PCR reads through MiXCR, storing one row per CDR3 protein. This sample has fewer than 30,000 distinct CDR3 sequences, with around 42% found just once. The specimen was PBMCs, collected before or after stereotactic body radiation therapy (not recorded which). The source of these receptors is a donor aged 50 or older with non-small cell lung cancer.

As to this clonotype: A single base is all that separates this from a far larger clone, so a read error is likely. The chain's CDR3 is CAILADTQYF. The CDR3 DNA reads TGTGCCATCCTGGCAGATACGCAGTATTTT. V gene TRBV6-5 combines with J gene TRBJ2-3; D is undetermined. CDR3 length equals 10 residues. V was shortened by 10 bases and J by 4 bases, with 6 bases between the two germline ends. Looked up from germline, CDR1 is MNHEY and CDR2 is SVGAGI.

On this clonotype itself: This may be a read error: a much more frequent sequence differs by one nucleotide. In nucleotides, the CDR3 is TGCAGTGCTAGAGATCGTGCGTTATCGAGAAGGTCCTTC. It translates to CSARDRALSRRSF. The V and J genes are TRBV20-1 and TRBJ2-1; D is ambiguous. CDR1 and CDR2 (germline): DFQATT, SNEGSKA (reference sequence). CDR3 size: 13 residues.

This clonotype was recorded a few times. V gene TRBV28 combines with J gene TRBJ1-6; the D is unclear. CDR1 MDHEN and CDR2 SYDVKM come from the germline V gene. The CDR3 loop spans 12 amino acids. Trimming stripped 7 bases from V and 16 bases from J, with 17 bases between. The CDR3 region has the DNA TGTGCCAGCATTCGCCTGGGTCGTACGCTCCACTTT. Translation gives CASIRLGRTLHF. Filled out from reference TRBV28 and TRBJ1-6, the complete variable domain reads DVKVTQSSRYLVKRTGEKVFLECVQDMDHENMFWYRQDPGLGLRLIYFSYDVKMKEKGDIPEGYSVSREKKERFSLILESASTNQTSMYLCASIRLGRTLHFGNGTRLTVT.

The CDR3 DNA reads as TGTGCCAGCAGTGTACTAGCGGTGGGCCGTATCACCGGGGAGCTGTTTTTT. It translates to CASSVLAVGRITGELFF. This chain uses TRBV6-1 with TRBJ2-2; 8 bases agree with TRBD2. Germline loops: CDR1 MNHNS, CDR2 SASEGT. V shed 4 bases and J 4 bases; nucleotides not matched to a gene: 11. The CDR3 runs to 17 residues.

A remark on this clonotype: At one end the junction does not follow the germline gene, possibly because of a read error. The chain is built from TRBV27 and TRBJ2-1; D unclear. CDR1 MNHEY and CDR2 SMNVEV come from the germline V gene (reference sequence). The CDR3 length is 13 residues. CDR3 nucleotide sequence: TGTGACAGCAGTCATCTGTTGGGCAATGAGCAGTTCTTC. Amino acids: CDSSHLLGNEQFF.

Many counts were recorded for this clonotype. The gene calls are TRBV7-6 and TRBJ2-6, with 8 bases fitting TRBD1. The CDR3 is 18 amino acids. After removal of 3 bases from V and 4 bases from J, the junction contained 11 bases not matched to a gene. Germline V gene data show CDR1 as SGHVS and CDR2 as FNYEAQ. The CDR3: CASSFYGTGMSGANVLTF. The CDR3 DNA sequence: TGTGCCAGCAGCTTTTATGGGACAGGCATGAGCGGGGCCAACGTCCTGACTTTC.

The J gene is TRBJ2-1, the V gene TRBV5-1; D ambiguous. Germline CDR1 and CDR2: SGHRS and YFSETQ. V lost 0 bases and J lost 7, with 14 bases in between. CDR3 length: 15 residues. The CDR3 is CASSLGSGSGNEQFF. The CDR3 nucleotides read TGCGCCAGCAGCTTGGGAAGTGGGTCAGGAAATGAGCAGTTCTTC. Variable domain in full (rest from reference TRBV5-1 and TRBJ2-1): KAGVTQTPRYLIKTRGQQVTLSCSPISGHRSVSWYQQTPGQGLQFLFEYFSETQRNKGNFPGRFSGRQFSNSRSEMNVSTLELGDSALYLCASSLGSGSGNEQFFGPGTRLTVL.

The CDR3 is CASSLEAYSFNEQFF. For the CDR3, the DNA is TGTGCCAGCAGCTTAGAGGCCTACAGTTTCAATGAGCAGTTCTTC. The chain is built from TRBV11-2 and TRBJ2-1; no reliable D call. V was shortened by 0 bases and J by 6 bases, with 12 bases between the two germline ends. The germline gives CDR1 SGHAT, CDR2 FQNNGV. The CDR3 contains 15 residues.

The chain couples TRBV6-2 or TRBV6-3 to TRBJ2-3, with D possibly TRBD1 on 6 matching bases. Trimming pared 5 bases from V and 2 bases from J, leaving 14 bases between. Germline CDR1 MNHEY, CDR2 SVGEGT. The CDR3 consists of 15 residues. CDR3 protein: CASSPGQTTTDTQYF. In DNA form, the CDR3 reads TGTGCCAGCAGTCCTGGACAGACTACCACAGATACGCAGTATTTT.

The chain is built from TRBV28 and TRBJ2-3, with 8 bases identical to TRBD1. With V trimmed by 2 bases and J by 2 bases, 9 bases remained unmatched. The germline V gene encodes CDR1 MDHEN and CDR2 SYDVKM. The CDR3 is 17 amino acids. The CDR3 is CASSLVFRGRFTDTQYF. CDR3 coding DNA: TGTGCCAGCAGTTTAGTCTTCAGGGGGCGCTTCACAGATACGCAGTATTTT.

This clonotype was seen just once. One base separates it from a far larger clone, so it is likely a read error. The chain combines TRBV6-4 with TRBJ1-1; D unresolved. The V end was cut by 7 bases, the J end by 6 bases, with 27 bases between. CDR3 length: 17 residues. Looked up from germline, CDR1 is MRHNA and CDR2 is SNTAGT. CDR3 nucleotides: TGTGCCAGCAAAGACCTCGGTCGGGCGGTAAGGGTCGCTGAAGCTTTCTTT. Protein: CASKDLGRAVRVAEAFF.

Comments on this clonotype: A much larger clone differs from this one at a single base, so this may be a read error. This chain uses TRBV7-3 with TRBJ2-7, with D uncertain. There are 13 residues in the CDR3. Trimming pared 3 bases from V and 4 bases from J, leaving 10 bases between. Germline loops: CDR1 SGHTA, CDR2 FQGTGA. CDR3 residues: CASSLTPQYEQYF. In DNA form, the CDR3 reads TGTGCCAGCAGCTTGACTCCGCAGTACGAGCAGTACTTC. The full variable domain, completed using reference TRBV7-3 and TRBJ2-7, is GAGVSQTPSNKVTEKGKYVELRCDPISGHTALYWYRQSLGQGPEFLIYFQGTGAADDSGLPNDRFFAVRPEGSVSTLKIQRTERGDSAVYLCASSLTPQYEQYFGPGTRLTVT.

This clonotype was recorded many times. This chain links TRBV4-3 with TRBJ1-1; maybe TRBD1 (5 bases). The V gene lost 0 bases and the J gene lost 1 base, with 9 bases spanning the gap. CDR1 and CDR2 (germline): LGHNA, YSLEER. The CDR3 consists of 15 residues. The CDR3 nucleotides are TGCGCCAGCAGCCAAGACACACAGGCGAACACTGAAGCTTTCTTT. Protein product: CASSQDTQANTEAFF.

The CDR3 loop is CASRGGGGLAGYNEQFF. The CDR3 DNA follows: TGTGCCAGTCGGGGGGGGGGGGGGCTAGCGGGCTACAATGAGCAGTTCTTC. The J gene is TRBJ2-1, the V gene TRBV28; 8 nucleotides match TRBD2. The CDR3 has 17 amino acids. The V segment lost 9 bases and the J segment 3 bases; nucleotides outside the gene matches: 16. Looked up from germline, CDR1 is MDHEN and CDR2 is SYDVKM.

This clonotype has at least ten counts. CDR3 coding DNA: TGTGCCAGCAGCCAGGACCGTCGCTCTGGGGCCAACGTCCTGACTTTC. Translation: CASSQDRRSGANVLTF. J is TRBJ2-6 and V is TRBV3-1; D is unresolved. Trimming took 3 bases from V and 0 from J, leaving 9 bases between them. The CDR3 length is 16 residues. From germline, CDR1 is LGHDT and CDR2 YNNKEL (reference sequence).

The chain has TRBV5-1 and TRBJ2-1; 9 bases align to TRBD1. Per the germline V gene, CDR1 is SGHRS and CDR2 is YFSETQ. CDR3 length: 13 residues. With V trimmed by 7 bases and J by 4 bases, 3 bases remained unmatched. The DNA of the CDR3 is TGCGCCAGCTCTGGGACAGGGTACAATGAGCAGTTCTTC. Its protein product is CASSGTGYNEQFF.